This T cell receptor beta chain was recorded in a study of Ad26.COV2.S vaccination and SARS-CoV-2 variants. Across the whole study: The donor was enrolled in the Ad26.COV2.S arm of the COV1001 trial.

The repertoire was sequenced with immunoSEQ multiplex PCR; TCRdb's copy has only in-frame clones and lacks some. This repertoire shows 300,000 to 400,000 clones, about nine tenths found once; its top ten account for roughly 3.6%. Documented treatment: some 20 received Ad26.COV2.S at low or high dose, single or two shots; about 5 received placebo; per-sample allocation not given. After the first vaccine or placebo injection, samples were drawn on day 63. What was given as vaccine was an Ad26 vector encoding Wuhan-strain SARS-CoV-2 spike. With regard to this clone: Its antigen is not known.

Study-level points and caveats: Vaccine and placebo recipients had comparable breadth of non-spike TCRs. Total responses of T cells may have been underestimated by the analyses of TCR breadth and depth.

Trimming shortened V by 1 base and J by 0 bases, and 7 bases separated the two germline ends. The CDR3 consists of 15 residues. The germline V gene has CDR1 SGHTA and CDR2 FQGNSA. V is TRBV7-2 and J is TRBJ2-1; D uncertain. The source is a person between 18 and 60 years old who received the Ad26.COV2.S COVID-19 vaccine or a placebo. The material sequenced was peripheral blood, taken in a trial of Ad26.COV2.S vaccine versus placebo. CDR3 amino acids: CASSLVLSSYNEQFF. CDR3 nucleotide sequence: TGTGCCAGCAGCTTAGTTCTCTCCTCCTACAATGAGCAGTTCTTC.